The 32 T cell receptor beta chains in this list originate from one sample, sequenced in a study of T cells in Graves' hyperthyroidism and ophthalmopathy. RNA transcripts gave rise to amplified TCR beta CDR3 regions. TCR CDR3 underwent first-round RT-PCR with the HTBI primer set. TCRdb re-called the multiplex PCR reads through MiXCR, storing one row per CDR3 protein. The data show 600,000 to 650,000 distinct CDR3 sequences, more than 20% seen once. Sequenced material: blood. Receptors were obtained from a man aged 25-40 years with Graves' ophthalmopathy.

This chain uses TRBV28 with TRBJ2-1; possible D gene TRBD2, 5 bases. Germline CDR1 and CDR2: MDHEN and SYDVKM. With 10 bases removed from V and 5 bases from J, the gap between germline ends came to 9 bases. The CDR3 is 11 residues long. In nucleotides, the CDR3 is TGTGCCACCACAGCGGACAATGAGCAGTTCTTC. Its protein is CATTADNEQFF. The full variable domain, in which reference TRBV28 and TRBJ2-1 provide the parts outside the CDR3, is DVKVTQSSRYLVKRTGEKVFLECVQDMDHENMFWYRQDPGLGLRLIYFSYDVKMKEKGDIPEGYSVSREKKERFSLILESASTNQTSMYLCATTADNEQFFGPGTRLTVL.

This clonotype was seen many times. The rearrangement uses TRBV7-8 and TRBJ2-1; perhaps TRBD1 as D (6 bases). The CDR3 has 13 amino acids. V was cut by 4 bases and J by 4 bases, with 8 bases left in between. The germline V gene has CDR1 SGHVS and CDR2 FQNEAQ. The CDR3 nucleotides read TGTGCCAGCAGCTCGGACAGATACAATGAGCAGTTCTTC. Residues: CASSSDRYNEQFF.

Details on this clonotype: At one boundary the junction diverges from the germline segment, which might be a read error. This rearrangement joins TRBV6-5 to TRBJ2-7; 7 nucleotides match TRBD1. CDR3 length: 14 amino acids. Per the germline V gene, CDR1 is MNHEY and CDR2 is SVGAGI. CDR3 amino acids: CASSYGTASYEQHF. DNA for the CDR3: TGTGCCAGCAGTTACGGGACAGCCTCCTACGAGCAGCACTTC.

This rearrangement joins TRBV14 to TRBJ2-3; TRBD2 matches at 12 bases. CDR3 length equals 17 residues. CDR1 is SGHDN, CDR2 FVKESK, per germline. With 9 bases clipped from V and 5 bases from J, the junction kept 15 bases outside the gene matches. Here the CDR3 reads CASASGRAPKRGDTQYF. The CDR3 DNA reads as TGTGCCAGTGCTAGCGGGAGGGCCCCTAAGCGTGGAGATACGCAGTATTTT.

This clonotype was seen repeatedly, ten times or more. V gene TRBV20-1 combines with J gene TRBJ1-2, with a tentative D call TRBD1 (6 bases). The V end was cut by 0 bases, the J end by 2 bases, with 13 bases between. The CDR3 runs 15 residues. Germline V gene lookup returns CDR1 DFQATT and CDR2 SNEGSKA (reference sequence). The CDR3 spells CSARETGAGNYGYTF. The CDR3 DNA sequence: TGCAGTGCTAGAGAAACGGGGGCAGGGAACTATGGCTACACCTTC.

The chain joins TRBV29-1 to TRBJ2-3; 7 bases fit TRBD2. This CDR3 region has 17 residues. The V and J ends lost 2 bases and 2 bases, in that order; junction bases with no gene match: 13. Germline V gene data show CDR1 as SQVTM and CDR2 as ANQGSEA. CDR3 nucleotide sequence: TGCAGCGTTGAATTTCTGTGGGGCGGGAGATCCACAGATACGCAGTATTTT. This translates into CSVEFLWGGRSTDTQYF.

The chain is built from TRBV28 and TRBJ2-1, with a weak D call TRBD1 (5 bases). The germline V and J ends were trimmed by 6 bases and 7 bases, with 10 bases remaining between them. Germline V lookup: CDR1 MDHEN, CDR2 SYDVKM. This CDR3 has 12 amino acids. The DNA for the CDR3 is TGTGCCAGCAGAACGACAGTGAATGAGCAGTTCTTC. Its translation is CASRTTVNEQFF. The whole variable domain, remainder taken from reference TRBV28 and TRBJ2-1, is DVKVTQSSRYLVKRTGEKVFLECVQDMDHENMFWYRQDPGLGLRLIYFSYDVKMKEKGDIPEGYSVSREKKERFSLILESASTNQTSMYLCASRTTVNEQFFGPGTRLTVL.

This clonotype was counted many times. The gene calls are TRBV5-1 and TRBJ2-7; 9 bases align to TRBD1. Germline V gene data show CDR1 as SGHRS and CDR2 as YFSETQ. Trimming took 4 bases from V and 5 from J; bases not matched to a gene: 7. There are 14 residues in the CDR3. The DNA for the CDR3 is TGCGCCAGCAGCCCAACACAGGGGGCGGACGAGCAGTACTTC. It translates to CASSPTQGADEQYF.

The chain has TRBV20-1 and TRBJ1-5, with unresolved D. The CDR3 runs to 14 residues. Germline V lookup: CDR1 DFQATT, CDR2 SNEGSKA (reference sequence). V was trimmed by 5 bases and J by 4 bases, leaving 15 bases between them. The DNA of the CDR3 is TGCAGTGCTCGCCGTTGGGGAGAGAATCAGCCCCAGCATTTT. This gives the protein CSARRWGENQPQHF.

This clonotype was seen a few times. The chain's CDR3 is CASSFRGAETQYF. The CDR3 DNA is TGTGCCAGCAGCTTTCGGGGGGCGGAGACCCAGTACTTC. The chain has TRBV7-9 and TRBJ2-5; tentative D call: TRBD2 (7 bases). Trimming removed 3 bases from V and 5 bases from J, with 10 bases in between. This CDR3 has 13 residues. Germline assignment: CDR1 SEHNR and CDR2 FQNEAQ (reference sequence).

This clonotype was seen a handful of times. The chain couples TRBV7-9 to TRBJ2-2; D is possibly TRBD1 or TRBD2 (5 bases each). The CDR3 has 18 amino acids. With 0 bases removed from V and 0 bases from J, the gap between germline ends came to 14 bases. Germline CDR1 and CDR2: SEHNR and FQNEAQ (reference sequence). CDR3 coding DNA: TGTGCCAGCAGCTTAGCGCCGGCCCCGGGGCCGAACACCGGGGAGCTGTTTTTT. This translates into CASSLAPAPGPNTGELFF.

This clonotype was observed a handful of times. V gene TRBV11-2 combines with J gene TRBJ2-5; D not certain. CDR1 and CDR2 from the germline V gene are SGHAT and FQNNGV. V shed 4 bases and J shed 4 bases, with 13 bases lying between them. CDR3 length equals 14 residues. The CDR3 DNA sequence: TGTGCCAGCAGCTCTACAGACGAGAGAGAGACCCAGTACTTC. Translating gives CASSSTDERETQYF.

This clonotype has ten or more counts. The V and J genes are TRBV7-9 and TRBJ2-7, with a possible D match to TRBD1 (6 bases). Germline V lookup: CDR1 SEHNR, CDR2 FQNEAQ (reference sequence). This CDR3 spans 14 amino acids. V lost 5 bases and J lost 2, with 13 bases in between. The CDR3 nucleotides are TGTGCCAGCAGCCACAGGGCCTCGCCCTACGAGCAGTACTTC. Amino acid sequence: CASSHRASPYEQYF.

Concerning this clonotype: A much larger clone lies a single base off, so this may be a read error. The V call is TRBV28, the J call TRBJ1-5; the D is unclear. Germline loops: CDR1 MDHEN, CDR2 SYDVKM. The CDR3 covers 11 residues. This CDR3 reads CASSFDQPQDF. CDR3 in DNA: TGTGCCAGCAGTTTTGATCAGCCCCAGGATTTT.

In regard to this clonotype: It may be a read error: a sequence one base away is much more abundant. The V and J genes are TRBV25-1 and TRBJ2-3, with 8 bases identical to TRBD1. The CDR3 spans 12 residues. The germline V gene encodes CDR1 MGHDK and CDR2 SYGVNS. The CDR3 reads CASNRGMDMQYF. The CDR3 DNA reads TGTGCCAGCAACAGGGGGATGGATATGCAGTATTTT. Combining the CDR3 with reference TRBV25-1 and TRBJ2-3 gives the whole variable domain EADIYQTPRYLVIGTGKKITLECSQTMGHDKMYWYQQDPGMELHLIHYSYGVNSTEKGDLSSESTVSRIRTEHFPLTLESARPSHTSQYLCASNRGMDMQYFGPGTRLTVL.

This sequence joins TRBV11-2 and TRBJ2-1; 16 bases line up with TRBD2. With V trimmed by 1 base and J by 7 bases, 16 bases remained unmatched. The CDR3 is 21 amino acids. Per the germline V gene, CDR1 is SGHAT and CDR2 is FQNNGV. The CDR3 reads CASSLGYSGTSGRALGNEQFF. For the CDR3, the DNA is TGTGCCAGCAGCTTAGGGTACTCCGGGACTAGCGGGAGGGCCTTAGGAAATGAGCAGTTCTTC.

This clonotype was counted many times. The rearrangement joins TRBV18 to TRBJ1-5; TRBD1 matches at 7 bases. CDR3 length: 15 amino acids. V dropped 3 bases and J dropped 4; count of bases not matched to a gene: 6. Germline V gene sequence: CDR1 KGHSH, CDR2 LQKENI. CDR3 protein: CASSPTGQKNQPQHF. CDR3 nucleotides: TGTGCCAGCTCACCGACGGGACAGAAAAATCAGCCCCAGCATTTT.

This clonotype was recorded a few times. The genes are TRBV7-9 and TRBJ2-3; a weak D match, TRBD2 (6 bases). Trimming removed 4 bases from V and 0 bases from J, with 23 bases in between. This CDR3 is 19 amino acids long. Germline V gene sequence: CDR1 SEHNR, CDR2 FQNEAQ (reference sequence). CDR3 coding DNA: TGTGCCAGCAGCTCGAGGGGACTGAGGGAGGCACCTAGCACAGATACGCAGTATTTT. The encoded protein is CASSSRGLREAPSTDTQYF.

The rearrangement joins TRBV24-1 to TRBJ2-1, with TRBD2 matching 10 bases. Trimming cost V 0 bases and J 5 bases; bases outside gene matches: 6. This CDR3 has 17 amino acids. Germline V lookup: CDR1 KGHDR, CDR2 SFDVKD. The chain's CDR3 is CATSDLGRGLADNEQFF. DNA for the CDR3: TGTGCCACCAGTGATTTGGGGCGTGGACTAGCGGACAATGAGCAGTTCTTC.

As regards this clonotype: A clone one base away is much larger, so this may be a read error. The chain employs TRBV30 and TRBJ2-3; D gene unclear. CDR1 and CDR2 from the germline V gene are GTSNPN and SVGIG (reference sequence). CDR3 size: 11 residues. Trimming took 5 bases from V and 6 from J, leaving 9 bases between them. The CDR3 DNA reads as TGTGCCTGGGGTCATATGGATACGCAGTATTTT. It translates to CAWGHMDTQYF. Using reference TRBV30 and TRBJ2-3 for the parts outside the CDR3, the full variable domain is SQTIHQWPATLVQPVGSPLSLECTVEGTSNPNLYWYRQAAGRGLQLLFYSVGIGQISSEVPQNLSASRPQDRQFILSSKKLLLSDSGFYLCAWGHMDTQYFGPGTRLTVL.

The genes are TRBV9 and TRBJ2-5; D is uncertain. Germline V gives CDR1 SGDLS, CDR2 YYNGEE. The length of the CDR3 is 13 residues. The V end was cut by 0 bases, the J end by 5 bases, with 8 bases between. CDR3 sequence reads: CASSVGVLETQYF. The CDR3 coding sequence is TGTGCCAGCAGCGTAGGGGTACTCGAGACCCAGTACTTC. Full variable domain (outside the CDR3, taken from reference TRBV9 and TRBJ2-5): DSGVTQTPKHLITATGQRVTLRCSPRSGDLSVYWYQQSLDQGLQFLIQYYNGEERAKGNILERFSAQQFPDLHSELNLSSLELGDSALYFCASSVGVLETQYFGPGTRLLVL.

This clonotype came up many times. CDR3 DNA sequence: TGTGCCAGCAGTTTATTACCATTGAACACTGAAGCTTTCTTT. Translated: CASSLLPLNTEAFF. The chain has TRBV27 and TRBJ1-1, with D unclear. Trimming shortened V by 1 base and J by 0 bases, and 6 bases separated the two germline ends. The CDR3 totals 14 residues. Germline CDR1 is MNHEY and CDR2 is SMNVEV (reference sequence).

This clonotype was recorded a few times. The chain joins TRBV6-2 or TRBV6-3 to TRBJ2-1; no clear D gene. In germline, CDR1 is MNHEY, CDR2 SVGEGT. Deletions cut 4 bases from V and 8 bases from J, with 15 bases between. CDR3 length equals 14 residues. CDR3 DNA sequence: TGTGCCAGCAGTTTAGGTCCTGCGCCGGATGAGCAGTTCTTC. Amino acids: CASSLGPAPDEQFF.

A few counts support this clonotype. The chain joins TRBV9 to TRBJ2-1; TRBD2 might be the D (7 bases). Germline CDR1 reads SGDLS; CDR2 reads YYNGEE. V lost 2 bases to trimming and J lost 2 bases, with 11 bases between them. This CDR3 comprises 15 residues. The CDR3 region is CASSVGGAAYNEQFF. The CDR3 nucleotides read TGTGCCAGCAGCGTGGGGGGGGCTGCCTACAATGAGCAGTTCTTC.

This clonotype was counted a few times. The chain couples TRBV6-5 to TRBJ2-5; 9 nucleotides line up with TRBD2. The CDR3 runs to 15 residues. The V segment lost 4 bases and the J segment 5 bases; nucleotides outside the gene matches: 8. Looked up from germline, CDR1 is MNHEY and CDR2 is SVGAGI. The CDR3 sequence is CASSFNSGSGETQYF. DNA of the CDR3: TGTGCCAGCAGTTTTAATAGCGGGAGCGGGGAGACCCAGTACTTC.

Ten or more counts support this clonotype. J is TRBJ2-7 and V is TRBV11-2, with TRBD2 identical over 9 bases. Germline V CDR1 and CDR2: SGHAT, FQNNGV. With 5 bases clipped from V and 2 bases from J, the junction kept 4 bases outside the gene matches. The CDR3 sequence is 14 residues long. The CDR3 DNA sequence: TGTGCCAGCAGCCCCCCTAGCGGGGCCTACGAGCAGTACTTC. It encodes CASSPPSGAYEQYF.

This clonotype was picked up a small number of times. The chain employs TRBV20-1 and TRBJ1-5; TRBD1 agrees at 8 bases. V shed 3 bases, J shed 6 bases, and the junction held 7 bases outside the gene matches. This CDR3 is 14 amino acids long. CDR1 and CDR2 (germline): DFQATT, SNEGSKA (reference sequence). CDR3 sequence reads: CSARGGQGSQPQHF. In DNA, the CDR3 is TGCAGTGCTAGGGGAGGACAGGGAAGTCAGCCCCAGCATTTT.

This clonotype was seen repeatedly, ten times or more. The V and J genes are TRBV27 and TRBJ2-7; 7 bases fit TRBD2. Per the germline V gene, CDR1 is MNHEY and CDR2 is SMNVEV (reference sequence). V was pared by 6 bases and J by 0 bases, with 2 bases of the junction left unmatched. The CDR3 is 13 amino acids. The CDR3 is CASRRDYSYEQYF. The CDR3 DNA reads TGTGCCAGCAGACGGGACTACTCCTACGAGCAGTACTTC.

The J gene is TRBJ1-4, the V gene TRBV7-2; the D gene is possibly TRBD1 (5 bases). The V end lost 2 bases, the J end lost 5 bases, and 12 bases lay between the germline ends. The CDR3 runs 15 residues. CDR1 and CDR2 from the germline V gene are SGHTA and FQGNSA. The DNA of the CDR3 is TGTGCCAGCAGCTTATCCGGGACCCCAAATGAAAAACTGTTTTTT. Its protein product is CASSLSGTPNEKLFF.

This clonotype has only a few counts. The chain joins TRBV6-1 to TRBJ2-1; D is tentatively TRBD1 or TRBD2 (5 bases each). Germline-derived CDR1 and CDR2 are MNHNS and SASEGT. V lost 6 bases, J lost 5 bases, and 17 bases lay in between. CDR3 length: 15 amino acids. CDR3 residues: CASSKRGPHNNEQFF. CDR3 bases: TGTGCCAGCAGCAAACGGGGACCACACAACAATGAGCAGTTCTTC.

This rearrangement joins TRBV28 to TRBJ1-2; D is unresolved. The CDR3 runs to 14 residues. V was pared by 5 bases and J by 4 bases, with 14 bases between. The germline V gene encodes CDR1 MDHEN and CDR2 SYDVKM. In DNA form, the CDR3 reads TGTGCCAGCAGTCCCACTGGAGAGATCTATGGCTACACCTTC. It is translated as CASSPTGEIYGYTF.

This clonotype was detected many times. J is TRBJ1-1 and V is TRBV28; tentative D call: TRBD1 (5 bases). The CDR3 is made up of 14 amino acids. From germline, CDR1 is MDHEN and CDR2 SYDVKM. Trimming took off 8 bases at V and 5 bases at J, with 18 bases between the two ends. Written as DNA, the CDR3 is TGTGCCAGCGGGGGGGTAGGGCGTGGGACTGAAGCTTTCTTT. Protein product: CASGGVGRGTEAFF.